This T cell receptor beta chain was observed in a study of persistence of HIV-infected CD4 T cells. The libraries were made with immunoSEQ version 4 in survey mode. Template was genomic DNA at around 9.3 ng/uL, with up to roughly 1 ug used per sample. Assay used: immunoSEQ multiplex PCR; TCRdb lists only in-frame clones, some missing. The data show approximately 35,000 clones, with 80% to 90% seen just once and around 0.94% held by the top ten. Details on this clone: Its antigen is unidentified.

Cells were stimulated with CMV-infected fibroblast lysates at roughly 10 ug/mL. Sorted nonresponding memory CD4+ T cells were CD40L-negative, CD69-negative, CD45RO-high. CDR3 length: 17 residues. The source material was CD4+ T cells sorted from PBMCs after roughly 18-hour stimulation, sampled from a patient who received antiretroviral therapy. The clonotype originates from an adult man with HIV who was CMV-seropositive. This chain joins TRBV21-1 and TRBJ1-1; the table's D call of TRBD1 was not tested on the DNA. TRBV21-1 is a listed pseudogene. The CDR3 DNA is TGTGCCCTCGGAAATGGGGACAGGGGGACCCACAACACTGAAGCTTTCTTT. As protein: CALGNGDRGTHNTEAFF.